The rows below give T cell receptor beta chains drawn from one sample of a study of T cell repertoires in cytomegalovirus infection. Their antigens are not known. TCRdb re-called the reads with MiXCR, one entry per CDR3 protein. The sample includes 600,000 to 700,000 distinct CDR3 sequences, 30% to 40% of them seen just once. This material consisted of cultured PBMCs, taken from culture after CMV antigen stimulation. The receptors were gathered from a human donor in good health (CMV status not recorded). Some clones in this sample may be carry-over from other donors' samples. CDR3s include the opening cysteine and the closing phenylalanine or tryptophan. Each record gives: D gene, clone size, V gene, J gene, CDR3 protein, CDR3 DNA. D genes are given only for firm matches. Only part of the rows carry a size: once, few, many, or a class if the clone is expanded.

d_gene: NA
abundance: many
v_gene: TRBV7-2
j_gene: TRBJ1-4
CDR3aa: CASSQNGRTTNEKLFF
CDR3nt: TGTGCCAGCAGCCAGAACGGACGGACAACTAATGAAAAACTGTTTTTT

d_gene: TRBD2
abundance: NA
v_gene: TRBV28
j_gene: TRBJ2-1
CDR3aa: CASTETSGGARNEQFF
CDR3nt: TGTGCCAGCACGGAGACTAGCGGGGGGGCCAGGAATGAGCAGTTCTTC

d_gene: TRBD2
abundance: many
v_gene: TRBV7-2
j_gene: TRBJ2-3
CDR3aa: CATLAGPTTDTQYF
CDR3nt: TGTGCCACCCTAGCGGGACCGACGACAGATACGCAGTATTTT

d_gene: NA
abundance: many
v_gene: TRBV7-8
j_gene: TRBJ2-3
CDR3aa: CASSFDSGTDTQYF
CDR3nt: TGTGCCAGCAGCTTCGACAGTGGTACAGATACGCAGTATTTT

d_gene: NA
abundance: many
v_gene: TRBV7-2
j_gene: TRBJ2-5
CDR3aa: CASRGNQETQYF
CDR3nt: TGTGCCAGCAGGGGTAACCAAGAGACCCAGTACTTC

d_gene: NA
abundance: few
v_gene: TRBV28
j_gene: TRBJ2-3
CDR3aa: CASSLRNTADTQYF
CDR3nt: TGTGCCAGCAGTTTACGGAACACCGCAGATACGCAGTATTTT

d_gene: TRBD2
abundance: NA
v_gene: TRBV18
j_gene: TRBJ2-1
CDR3aa: CASSPYSGGAMYEQFF
CDR3nt: TGTGCCAGCTCACCTTATAGCGGGGGGGCCATGTATGAGCAGTTCTTC

d_gene: NA
abundance: NA
v_gene: TRBV7-6
j_gene: TRBJ2-7
CDR3aa: CASSLVAEDSYEQYF
CDR3nt: TGTGCCAGCAGCTTAGTTGCCGAAGACTCCTACGAGCAGTACTTC

d_gene: NA
abundance: few
v_gene: TRBV7-2
j_gene: TRBJ2-7
CDR3aa: CASSLEWVPQYF
CDR3nt: TGTGCCAGCAGCTTAGAGTGGGTCCCCCAGTACTTC

d_gene: NA
abundance: few
v_gene: TRBV7-9
j_gene: TRBJ2-7
CDR3aa: CAGGTSVTYEQYF
CDR3nt: TGTGCCGGGGGCACTAGCGTCACCTACGAGCAGTACTTC

d_gene: NA
abundance: few
v_gene: TRBV5-1
j_gene: TRBJ2-1
CDR3aa: CASSTRSSYNEQFF
CDR3nt: TGCGCCAGCAGCACAAGGAGCTCCTACAATGAGCAGTTCTTC

d_gene: NA
abundance: NA
v_gene: TRBV3-1
j_gene: TRBJ1-6
CDR3aa: CASSQNAPFSPLHF
CDR3nt: TGTGCCAGCAGCCAAAATGCTCCATTTTCACCCCTCCACTTT

d_gene: TRBD1
abundance: few
v_gene: TRBV12-3/TRBV12-4
j_gene: TRBJ2-6
CDR3aa: CASSPDRGPLRGANVLTF
CDR3nt: TGTGCCAGCAGCCCGGACAGGGGGCCCCTTCGAGGGGCCAACGTCCTGACTTTC

d_gene: TRBD1
abundance: many
v_gene: TRBV7-2
j_gene: TRBJ1-2
CDR3aa: CASSLPGGNGYTF
CDR3nt: TGTGCCAGCAGCTTACCAGGGGGAAATGGCTACACCTTC

d_gene: TRBD2
abundance: few
v_gene: TRBV7-6
j_gene: TRBJ2-2
CDR3aa: CASSLVLAGASPNTGELFF
CDR3nt: TGTGCCAGCAGCTTAGTACTAGCGGGGGCCTCACCGAACACCGGGGAGCTGTTTTTT

d_gene: NA
abundance: NA
v_gene: TRBV7-9
j_gene: TRBJ1-6
CDR3aa: CASSLGSDNSPLHF
CDR3nt: TGTGCCAGCAGCTTAGGGTCAGATAATTCACCCCTCCACTTT

d_gene: TRBD1
abundance: few
v_gene: TRBV12-3/TRBV12-4
j_gene: TRBJ2-2
CDR3aa: CASSPGQGGPGELFF
CDR3nt: TGTGCCAGCAGCCCGGGACAGGGAGGACCCGGGGAGCTGTTTTTT